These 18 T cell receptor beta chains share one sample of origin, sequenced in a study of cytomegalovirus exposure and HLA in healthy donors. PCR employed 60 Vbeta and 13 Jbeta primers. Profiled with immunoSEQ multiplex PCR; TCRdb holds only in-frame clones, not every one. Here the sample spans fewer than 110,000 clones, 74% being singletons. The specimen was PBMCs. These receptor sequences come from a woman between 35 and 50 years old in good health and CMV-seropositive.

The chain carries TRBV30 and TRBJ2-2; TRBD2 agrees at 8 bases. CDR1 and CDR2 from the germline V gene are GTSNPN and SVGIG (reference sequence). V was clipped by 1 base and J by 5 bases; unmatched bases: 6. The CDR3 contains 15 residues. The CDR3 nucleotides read TGTGCCTGGAGTGGGGTAGCGGGGTATACCGGGGAGCTGTTTTTT. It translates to CAWSGVAGYTGELFF.

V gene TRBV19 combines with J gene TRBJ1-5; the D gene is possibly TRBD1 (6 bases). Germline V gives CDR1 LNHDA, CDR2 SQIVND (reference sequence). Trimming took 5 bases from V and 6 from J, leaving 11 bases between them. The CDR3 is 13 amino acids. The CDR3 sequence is CASSWGTSQPQHF. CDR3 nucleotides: TGTGCCAGTAGTTGGGGGACAAGTCAGCCCCAGCATTTT.

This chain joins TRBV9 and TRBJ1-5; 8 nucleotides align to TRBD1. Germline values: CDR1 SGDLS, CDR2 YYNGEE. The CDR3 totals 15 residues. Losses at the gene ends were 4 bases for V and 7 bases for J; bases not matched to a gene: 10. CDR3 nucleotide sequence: TGTGCCAGCAGCTCGACAGGGGCTAGAGGACAGCCCCAGCATTTT. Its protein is CASSSTGARGQPQHF.

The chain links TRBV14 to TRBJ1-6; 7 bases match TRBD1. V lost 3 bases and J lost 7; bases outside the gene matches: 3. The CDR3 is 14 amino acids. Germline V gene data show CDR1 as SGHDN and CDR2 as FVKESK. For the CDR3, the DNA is TGTGCCAGCAGCCATACAGGGGCAAATTCACCCCTCCACTTT. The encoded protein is CASSHTGANSPLHF.

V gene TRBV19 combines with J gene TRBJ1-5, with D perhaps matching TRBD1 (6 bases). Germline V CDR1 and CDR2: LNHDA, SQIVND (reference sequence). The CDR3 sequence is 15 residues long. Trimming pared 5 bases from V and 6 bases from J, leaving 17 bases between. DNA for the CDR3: TGTGCCAGTAGTCGTCCTGGGACAATGAGTCAGCCCCAGCATTTT. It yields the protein CASSRPGTMSQPQHF. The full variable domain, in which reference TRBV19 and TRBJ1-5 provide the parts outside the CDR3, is DGGITQSPKYLFRKEGQNVTLSCEQNLNHDAMYWYRQDPGQGLRLIYYSQIVNDFQKGDIAEGYSVSREKKESFPLTVTSAQKNPTAFYLCASSRPGTMSQPQHFGDGTRLSIL.

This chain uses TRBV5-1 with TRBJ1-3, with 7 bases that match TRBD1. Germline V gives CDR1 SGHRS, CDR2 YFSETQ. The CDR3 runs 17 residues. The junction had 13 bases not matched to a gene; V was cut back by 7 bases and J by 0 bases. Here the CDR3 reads CASQLDRYPTSGNTIYF. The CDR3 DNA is TGCGCCAGCCAGCTGGACAGGTATCCCACCTCTGGAAACACCATATATTTT.

The CDR3 region has the DNA TGTGCCACCACAGATAAGACCGCCATGAACACTGAAGCTTTCTTT. This codes for CATTDKTAMNTEAFF. The chain is built from TRBV2 and TRBJ1-1; no firm D call. Trimming shortened V by 10 bases and J by 0 bases, and 18 bases separated the two germline ends. Per the germline V gene, CDR1 is SNHLY and CDR2 is FYNNEI. The length of the CDR3 is 15 residues. Together with reference TRBV2 and TRBJ1-1, the CDR3 gives the full variable domain: EPEVTQTPSHQVTQMGQEVILRCVPISNHLYFYWYRQILGQKVEFLVSFYNNEISEKSEIFDDQFSVERPDGSNFTLKIRSTKLEDSAMYFCATTDKTAMNTEAFFGQGTRLTVV.

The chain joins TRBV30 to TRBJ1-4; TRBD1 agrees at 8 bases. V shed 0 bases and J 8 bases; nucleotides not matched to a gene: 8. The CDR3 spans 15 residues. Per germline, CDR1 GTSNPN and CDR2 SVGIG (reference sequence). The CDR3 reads CAWSVRTGGHEKLFF. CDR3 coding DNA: TGTGCCTGGAGTGTTCGAACAGGGGGACACGAAAAACTGTTTTTT.

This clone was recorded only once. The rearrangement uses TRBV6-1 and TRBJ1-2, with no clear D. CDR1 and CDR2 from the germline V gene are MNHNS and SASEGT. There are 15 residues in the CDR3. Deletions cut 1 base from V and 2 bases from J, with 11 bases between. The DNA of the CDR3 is TGTGCCAGCAGTGAAGGATCGACTGGGAACTATGGCTACACCTTC. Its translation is CASSEGSTGNYGYTF.

The CDR3 bases are TGCGCCAGCAGCCAAGATGGGGCAGGGAATTCACCCCTCCACTTT. This translates into CASSQDGAGNSPLHF. The chain has TRBV4-3 and TRBJ1-6, with D possibly being TRBD1 (5 bases). Looked up from germline, CDR1 is LGHNA and CDR2 is YSLEER. V gave up 0 bases and J gave up 7 bases, with 10 bases separating them. CDR3 size: 15 residues.

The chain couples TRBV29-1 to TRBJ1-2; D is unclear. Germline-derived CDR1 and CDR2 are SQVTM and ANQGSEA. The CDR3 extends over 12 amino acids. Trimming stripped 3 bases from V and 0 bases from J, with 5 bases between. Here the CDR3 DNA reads TGCAGCGTTGAGGCCTCTAACTATGGCTACACCTTC. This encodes CSVEASNYGYTF.

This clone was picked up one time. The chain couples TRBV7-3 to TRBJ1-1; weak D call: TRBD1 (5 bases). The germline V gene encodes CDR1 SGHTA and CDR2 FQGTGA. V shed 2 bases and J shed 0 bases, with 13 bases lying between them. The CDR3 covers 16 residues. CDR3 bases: TGTGCCAGCAGCTTAGTTGGGGGGGGACTGAACACTGAAGCTTTCTTT. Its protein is CASSLVGGGLNTEAFF. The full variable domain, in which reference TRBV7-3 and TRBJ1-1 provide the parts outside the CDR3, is GAGVSQTPSNKVTEKGKYVELRCDPISGHTALYWYRQSLGQGPEFLIYFQGTGAADDSGLPNDRFFAVRPEGSVSTLKIQRTERGDSAVYLCASSLVGGGLNTEAFFGQGTRLTVV.

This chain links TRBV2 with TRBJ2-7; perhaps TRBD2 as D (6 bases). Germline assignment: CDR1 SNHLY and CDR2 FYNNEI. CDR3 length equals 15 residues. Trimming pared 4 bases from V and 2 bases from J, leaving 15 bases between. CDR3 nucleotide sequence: TGTGCCAGCAGTGCTGGTCTAGCGCCGACCTACGAGCAGTACTTC. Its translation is CASSAGLAPTYEQYF.

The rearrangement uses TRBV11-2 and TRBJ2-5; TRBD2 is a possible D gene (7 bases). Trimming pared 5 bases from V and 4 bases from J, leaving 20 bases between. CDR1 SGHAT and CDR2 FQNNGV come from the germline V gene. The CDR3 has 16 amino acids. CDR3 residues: CASSGHGAGAGETQYF. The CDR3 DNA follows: TGTGCCAGCAGCGGCCATGGGGCGGGGGCGGGAGAGACCCAGTACTTC.

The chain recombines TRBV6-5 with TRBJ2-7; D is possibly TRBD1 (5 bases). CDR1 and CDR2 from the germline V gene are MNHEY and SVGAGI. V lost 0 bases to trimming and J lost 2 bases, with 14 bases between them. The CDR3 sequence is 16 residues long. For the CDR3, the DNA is TGTGCCAGCAGTTACTCGACCAGGGCAGGGCCCTACGAGCAGTACTTC. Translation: CASSYSTRAGPYEQYF.

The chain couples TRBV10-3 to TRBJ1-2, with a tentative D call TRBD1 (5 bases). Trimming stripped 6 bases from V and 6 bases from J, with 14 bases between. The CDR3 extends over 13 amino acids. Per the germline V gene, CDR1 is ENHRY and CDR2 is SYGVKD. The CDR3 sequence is CAIRTFLGDGYTF. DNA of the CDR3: TGTGCCATCAGAACATTTTTAGGGGATGGCTACACCTTC.

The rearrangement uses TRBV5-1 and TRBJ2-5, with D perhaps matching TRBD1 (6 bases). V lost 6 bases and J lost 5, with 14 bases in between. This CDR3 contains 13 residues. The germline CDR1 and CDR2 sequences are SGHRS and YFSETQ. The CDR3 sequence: CASKAGEWETQYF. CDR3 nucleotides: TGCGCCAGCAAGGCAGGGGAGTGGGAGACCCAGTACTTC.

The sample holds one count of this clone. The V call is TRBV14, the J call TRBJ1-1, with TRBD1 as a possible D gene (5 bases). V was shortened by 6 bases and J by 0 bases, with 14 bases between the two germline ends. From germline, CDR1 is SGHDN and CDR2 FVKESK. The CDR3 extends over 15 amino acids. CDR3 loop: CASRPTTVMNTEAFF. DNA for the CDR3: TGTGCCAGCAGACCGACGACAGTAATGAACACTGAAGCTTTCTTT.